A selection of T cell receptor beta chains follows, all from one sample in a study of blood T cell repertoires in COVID-19. Profiled with immunoSEQ multiplex PCR; TCRdb holds only in-frame clones, not every one. The repertoire includes about 150,000 clones, 70% to 90% of them detected once, and 8.3% sits in the top ten. Sequencing was performed on peripheral blood. The source of these receptors is a woman aged 55 to 70 with COVID-19, enrolled during active disease. The CDR3 runs from the conserved cysteine through the conserved F or W. The order of the fields is V gene, clone size, J gene, D gene, CDR3 DNA, CDR3 protein. D genes are given only for firm matches. A clone size is listed for some rows: how often the clone was seen (once, few, many), or a class if it is expanded.

v_call: TRBV2; clone_size: NA; j_call: TRBJ2-3; d_call: TRBD1; cdr3_nt: TGTGCCAGTTCGGGACAGTCTAGTTCTACCCCAAGAATGGATACGCAGTATTTT; cdr3_aa: CASSGQSSSTPRMDTQYF
v_call: TRBV4-2; clone_size: NA; j_call: TRBJ1-3; d_call: NA; cdr3_nt: TGTGCCAGCAGCCAAGATAAAGGGGGCTCTGGAAACACCATATATTTT; cdr3_aa: CASSQDKGGSGNTIYF
v_call: TRBV12-3/TRBV12-4; clone_size: NA; j_call: TRBJ1-4; d_call: NA; cdr3_nt: TGTGCCAGCAGCGGACTATTAGAAAAACTGTTTTTT; cdr3_aa: CASSGLLEKLFF
v_call: TRBV7-2; clone_size: NA; j_call: TRBJ1-2; d_call: NA; cdr3_nt: TGTGCCAGCAGGATAAAGGACAGAGCTAACTATGGCTACACCTTC; cdr3_aa: CASRIKDRANYGYTF
v_call: TRBV9; clone_size: NA; j_call: TRBJ1-1; d_call: NA; cdr3_nt: TGTGCCAGCAGCGTAGAAGGACACTCGAACACTGAAGCTTTCTTT; cdr3_aa: CASSVEGHSNTEAFF
v_call: TRBV5-5; clone_size: NA; j_call: TRBJ2-2; d_call: TRBD1; cdr3_nt: TGTGCCAGCAGACGGACAGGGCAAAACACCGGGGAGCTGTTTTTT; cdr3_aa: CASRRTGQNTGELFF
v_call: TRBV7-6; clone_size: few; j_call: TRBJ2-3; d_call: TRBD2; cdr3_nt: TGTGCCAGCAGCTTACTAGCGGGGGGGACTAGCACAGATACGCAGTATTTT; cdr3_aa: CASSLLAGGTSTDTQYF
v_call: TRBV21-1; clone_size: NA; j_call: TRBJ2-5; d_call: NA; cdr3_nt: TGTGCCAGCAGCAAAGAGGACAAACAAGAGACCCAGTACTTC; cdr3_aa: CASSKEDKQETQYF
v_call: TRBV5-1; clone_size: NA; j_call: TRBJ1-4; d_call: TRBD1; cdr3_nt: TGCGCCAGCAGCGCCGGGACAGCAGAAAATGAAAAACTGTTTTTT; cdr3_aa: CASSAGTAENEKLFF
v_call: TRBV6-1; clone_size: NA; j_call: TRBJ1-4; d_call: NA; cdr3_nt: TGTGCCAGCAGTGCGGGAGTGCGTCCCAGGGCCCTTGGTGAAAAACTGTTTTTT; cdr3_aa: CASSAGVRPRALGEKLFF
v_call: TRBV9; clone_size: once; j_call: TRBJ2-5; d_call: TRBD2; cdr3_nt: TGTGCCAGCAGCGTAGGGGGTAGCGGGTCAAAAGAGACCCAGTACTTC; cdr3_aa: CASSVGGSGSKETQYF
v_call: TRBV25-1; clone_size: once; j_call: TRBJ2-5; d_call: NA; cdr3_nt: TGTGCCAGCAGTGACTATTTAGAGACCCAGTACTTC; cdr3_aa: CASSDYLETQYF
v_call: TRBV10-1; clone_size: NA; j_call: TRBJ1-1; d_call: NA; cdr3_nt: TGCGCCAGCAGGAGAGACAGGTCGGGGACTGAAGCTTTCTTT; cdr3_aa: CASRRDRSGTEAFF
v_call: TRBV29-1; clone_size: NA; j_call: TRBJ1-1; d_call: TRBD1; cdr3_nt: TGCAGCGTTGTATGGGGACAGTCGAACACTGAAGCTTTCTTT; cdr3_aa: CSVVWGQSNTEAFF
v_call: TRBV2; clone_size: few; j_call: TRBJ1-4; d_call: TRBD1; cdr3_nt: TGTGCCAGCCAATCCGACTCGACAGGGGCTGAAAAACTGTTTTTT; cdr3_aa: CASQSDSTGAEKLFF
v_call: TRBV19; clone_size: NA; j_call: TRBJ2-5; d_call: NA; cdr3_nt: TGTGCCAGTAGTGGACAGAGAAAAGAGACCCAGTACTTC; cdr3_aa: CASSGQRKETQYF
v_call: TRBV9; clone_size: NA; j_call: TRBJ1-2; d_call: NA; cdr3_nt: TGTGCCAGCAGCGTAGACGGGGGGATGGGAGGCTACACCTTC; cdr3_aa: CASSVDGGMGGYTF
v_call: TRBV9; clone_size: NA; j_call: TRBJ1-3; d_call: NA; cdr3_nt: TGTGCCAGCAGCCGCCTAGACTCTGGAAACACCATATATTTT; cdr3_aa: CASSRLDSGNTIYF
v_call: TRBV7-8; clone_size: NA; j_call: TRBJ1-6; d_call: NA; cdr3_nt: TGTGCCAGCAGCCAAGAGGGCGGGTTCTTACCCCTCCACTTT; cdr3_aa: CASSQEGGFLPLHF
v_call: TRBV6-2/TRBV6-3; clone_size: NA; j_call: TRBJ2-5; d_call: TRBD2; cdr3_nt: TGTGCCAGCAGTTATCCGAGCAGCGGGGGGGCCCTCGAGACCCAGTACTTC; cdr3_aa: CASSYPSSGGALETQYF
v_call: TRBV6-6; clone_size: large; j_call: TRBJ2-2; d_call: NA; cdr3_nt: TGTGCCAGCAGTATAGCGAACACCGGGGAGCTGTTTTTT; cdr3_aa: CASSIANTGELFF
v_call: TRBV6-5; clone_size: NA; j_call: TRBJ1-5; d_call: NA; cdr3_nt: TGTGCCAGCAGAAAACTGGAGCGCAATCAGCCCCAGCATTTT; cdr3_aa: CASRKLERNQPQHF
v_call: TRBV2; clone_size: few; j_call: TRBJ2-1; d_call: TRBD2; cdr3_nt: TGTGCCAGCATCGCTAGCGGGAGGGCGGGTGAGCAGTTCTTC; cdr3_aa: CASIASGRAGEQFF
v_call: TRBV27; clone_size: NA; j_call: TRBJ2-1; d_call: TRBD2; cdr3_nt: TGTGCCAGCAGTTTAGAGGAGCTAGCGGGACAGTACAATGAGCAGTTCTTC; cdr3_aa: CASSLEELAGQYNEQFF